The 31 T cell receptor beta chains below come from one sample, sequenced in a study of blood T cell repertoires in COVID-19. Repertoires were generated with immunoSEQ multiplex PCR, while TCRdb's copy carries only in-frame clones and drops some. Among fewer than 200,000 clones listed, about 80% were seen once. The specimen sequenced was peripheral blood. All receptors come from a woman aged 70 to 79 with acute or convalescent COVID-19.

The chain recombines TRBV28 with TRBJ1-4, with 7 bases identical to TRBD1. This CDR3 region has 14 residues. Germline V gene lookup returns CDR1 MDHEN and CDR2 SYDVKM. V was pared by 6 bases and J by 3 bases, with 4 bases of the junction left unmatched. CDR3: CASSQTGSNEKLFF. DNA for the CDR3: TGTGCCAGCAGCCAGACAGGGTCTAATGAAAAACTGTTTTTT.

The genes are TRBV5-6 and TRBJ2-2, with D unresolved. V was cut by 4 bases and J by 1 base, with 2 bases left in between. CDR1 and CDR2 from the germline V gene are SGHDT and YYEEEE. There are 12 residues in the CDR3. CDR3 DNA: TGTGCCAGCAGCCTGAACACCGGGGAGCTGTTTTTT. It codes for CASSLNTGELFF.

Written as DNA, the CDR3 is TGTGCCAGCAGCTCCGCGGGCGTGGACACCGGGGAGCTGTTTTTT. Residues: CASSSAGVDTGELFF. The chain joins TRBV7-2 to TRBJ2-2, with a weak D call TRBD2 (5 bases). Per germline, CDR1 SGHTA and CDR2 FQGNSA. This CDR3 contains 15 residues. V dropped 4 bases and J dropped 3 bases, with 12 bases sitting between them.

V is TRBV28 and J is TRBJ1-2; 7 bases agree with TRBD1. The CDR3 loop spans 11 amino acids. In germline, CDR1 is MDHEN, CDR2 SYDVKM. Losses at the gene ends were 8 bases for V and 8 bases for J; bases not matched to a gene: 5. The CDR3 nucleotides read TGTGCCAGCCTGACAGGGAACGGCTACACCTTC. Protein: CASLTGNGYTF.

The V and J genes are TRBV9 and TRBJ2-1; tentative D call: TRBD1 (6 bases). The V end lost 3 bases, the J end lost 11 bases, and 12 bases lay between the germline ends. Germline CDR1 reads SGDLS; CDR2 reads YYNGEE. The length of the CDR3 is 12 residues. The CDR3 sequence is CASSASDRKQFF. The CDR3 nucleotides read TGTGCCAGCAGCGCCTCCGACAGGAAGCAGTTCTTC.

The rearrangement links TRBV24-1 to TRBJ2-4, with D perhaps TRBD2 (5 bases). This CDR3 comprises 11 residues. The germline V gene encodes CDR1 KGHDR and CDR2 SFDVKD. Trimming stripped 12 bases from V and 6 bases from J, with 11 bases between. This chain's CDR3 is CAPGSGNIQYF. For the CDR3, the DNA is TGTGCCCCGGGGTCGGGAAACATTCAGTACTTC.

V gene TRBV5-1 combines with J gene TRBJ1-1; TRBD1 aligns across 8 bases. The CDR3 is made up of 14 amino acids. V dropped 3 bases and J dropped 9; count of bases not matched to a gene: 10. CDR1 SGHRS and CDR2 YFSETQ come from the germline V gene. The CDR3 DNA sequence: TGCGCCAGCAGCTCTACCGGACAGGGAACCAAAGCTTTCTTT. This translates into CASSSTGQGTKAFF.

The rearrangement uses TRBV6-5 and TRBJ2-5; D is undetermined. Germline loops: CDR1 MNHEY, CDR2 SVGAGI. The CDR3 runs to 11 residues. The V end was cut by 7 bases, the J end by 5 bases, with 8 bases between. CDR3 region: CASMAAETQYF. The CDR3 region has the DNA TGTGCCAGCATGGCAGCGGAGACCCAGTACTTC.

This chain uses TRBV29-1 with TRBJ2-2; 8 nucleotides agree with TRBD1. The germline V gene encodes CDR1 SQVTM and CDR2 ANQGSEA. V gave up 6 bases and J gave up 3 bases; unmatched junction bases: 3. The CDR3 runs 13 residues. CDR3 loop: CSVRQGYTGELFF. CDR3 sequence (DNA): TGCAGCGTGAGACAGGGGTACACCGGGGAGCTGTTTTTT.

The CDR3 region has the DNA TGTGCCAGCAGCCAGGGACAGGGGGCGCAGGAGACCCAGTACTTC. This encodes CASSQGQGAQETQYF. The V gene is TRBV6-5, the J gene TRBJ2-5; 12 positions agree with TRBD1. Unmatched junction bases numbered 7, after V lost 6 bases and J lost 5 bases. This CDR3 has 15 amino acids. Germline V gene lookup returns CDR1 MNHEY and CDR2 SVGAGI.

This chain connects TRBV29-1 to TRBJ2-7; 10 bases are shared with TRBD1. From germline, CDR1 is SQVTM and CDR2 ANQGSEA. The CDR3 totals 13 residues. V dropped 7 bases and J dropped 2; count of bases not matched to a gene: 5. CDR3 in amino acids: CSATTGGTYEQYF. The CDR3, as DNA: TGCAGCGCCACGACAGGGGGCACCTACGAGCAGTACTTC.

The V call is TRBV19, the J call TRBJ2-2, with D hard to call. The germline V gene encodes CDR1 LNHDA and CDR2 SQIVND (reference sequence). CDR3 length equals 14 residues. The V and J ends lost 5 bases and 6 bases respectively, with 13 bases between them. The CDR3 bases are TGTGCCAGTAGTTACGGGTTAAGCGCCGGGGAGCTGTTTTTT. Translated, it gives CASSYGLSAGELFF.

The chain links TRBV2 to TRBJ1-5; 7 bases line up with TRBD1. The length of the CDR3 is 15 residues. Looked up from germline, CDR1 is SNHLY and CDR2 is FYNNEI. J lost 2 bases, V lost 2 bases, and 3 bases had no gene match. For the CDR3, the DNA is TGTGCCAGCAGTGAATACAGGGGAGGCAATCAGCCCCAGCATTTT. Protein product: CASSEYRGGNQPQHF.

The sample holds a few counts of this clone. The chain uses TRBV2 and TRBJ1-5; D perhaps matches TRBD1 (6 bases). V gave up 2 bases and J gave up 5 bases, with 10 bases separating them. The CDR3 totals 14 residues. Per germline, CDR1 SNHLY and CDR2 FYNNEI. Written as DNA, the CDR3 is TGTGCCAGCAGTGAACAGGGGACGCATCAGCCCCAGCATTTT. Translation gives CASSEQGTHQPQHF.

The gene calls are TRBV6-5 and TRBJ1-6; D gene uncertain. The CDR3 extends over 16 amino acids. CDR1 and CDR2 from the germline V gene are MNHEY and SVGAGI. V gave up 2 bases and J gave up 5 bases, with 13 bases separating them. The CDR3 DNA reads TGTGCCAGCAGTTACATTGGAGGGTCCGATAATTCACCCCTCCACTTT. This encodes CASSYIGGSDNSPLHF.

The chain is built from TRBV7-6 and TRBJ2-3; 11 positions match TRBD2. The CDR3 loop spans 19 amino acids. Germline assignment: CDR1 SGHVS and CDR2 FNYEAQ. V gave up 5 bases and J gave up 0 bases; unmatched junction bases: 13. The CDR3 DNA is TGTGCCAGCAGCCAGACACCCCCGGGACTAGCGGCTAGCACAGATACGCAGTATTTT. Amino acid sequence: CASSQTPPGLAASTDTQYF.

V usage is TRBV5-1 and J usage is TRBJ2-5, with no clear D. Trimming took off 5 bases at V and 4 bases at J, with 9 bases between the two ends. Germline loops: CDR1 SGHRS, CDR2 YFSETQ. This CDR3 is built from 12 residues. The CDR3 loop reads CASRVGGETQYF. The DNA for the CDR3 is TGCGCCAGCAGGGTCGGCGGAGAGACCCAGTACTTC.

There are a few counts of this clone. This chain links TRBV28 with TRBJ1-6; D uncertain. V lost 6 bases and J lost 12, with 9 bases in between. Germline V gives CDR1 MDHEN, CDR2 SYDVKM. The CDR3 contains 11 residues. CDR3 protein: CASRASGPLHF. As DNA, the CDR3 is TGTGCCAGCAGGGCATCGGGACCCCTCCACTTT.

This chain connects TRBV5-1 to TRBJ1-6; the D gene is possibly TRBD1 (5 bases). The V end was cut by 2 bases, the J end by 8 bases, with 11 bases between. The CDR3 spans 14 residues. Germline V gives CDR1 SGHRS, CDR2 YFSETQ. The CDR3 reads CASSLTGGYSPLHF. DNA of the CDR3: TGCGCCAGCAGCTTAACAGGAGGGTATTCACCCCTCCACTTT.

The chain employs TRBV5-1 and TRBJ2-7; 7 bases map to TRBD1. Germline lookup yields CDR1 SGHRS and CDR2 YFSETQ. Trimming at V came to 0 bases and at J to 4 bases, leaving 4 bases not matched to a gene. This CDR3 comprises 14 residues. CDR3 nucleotide sequence: TGCGCCAGCAGCTTGGTAGAGGGGGCATACGAGCAGTACTTC. Its protein product is CASSLVEGAYEQYF.

The V call is TRBV28, the J call TRBJ1-5; weak D call: TRBD1 (5 bases). The CDR3 totals 17 residues. Germline assignment: CDR1 MDHEN and CDR2 SYDVKM. Trimming took off 2 bases at V and 8 bases at J, with 22 bases between the two ends. For the CDR3, the DNA is TGTGCCAGCAGTTTAAGCCCCGTGGGGCTAATCCGGGAGCCCCAGCATTTT. Its protein is CASSLSPVGLIREPQHF.

V is TRBV5-1 and J is TRBJ1-1, with D possibly being TRBD1 (5 bases). Deletions cut 5 bases from V and 0 bases from J, with 11 bases between. In germline, CDR1 is SGHRS, CDR2 YFSETQ. The CDR3 is 14 amino acids. DNA for the CDR3: TGCGCCAGCAGTTCCGACAGAATGAACACTGAAGCTTTCTTT. Protein sequence: CASSSDRMNTEAFF.

The chain has TRBV7-3 and TRBJ1-2; D gene unclear. Germline V gene lookup returns CDR1 SGHTA and CDR2 FQGTGA. The CDR3 spans 14 residues. The V end was cut by 0 bases, the J end by 8 bases, with 13 bases between. The CDR3 here is CASSLTAGPGGYTF. The CDR3 DNA sequence: TGTGCCAGCAGCTTAACCGCTGGCCCAGGCGGCTACACCTTC.

V gene TRBV28 combines with J gene TRBJ1-5; D uncertain. Germline V gives CDR1 MDHEN, CDR2 SYDVKM. The germline V and J ends were trimmed by 5 bases and 9 bases, with 14 bases remaining between them. The CDR3 is 13 residues long. CDR3 DNA: TGTGCCAGCAGTACGCCGACTGAGGGGCCCCAGCATTTT. Protein sequence: CASSTPTEGPQHF.

This rearrangement joins TRBV28 to TRBJ2-7, with 10 bases identical to TRBD2. V was pared by 5 bases and J by 6 bases, with 10 bases of the junction left unmatched. CDR1 is MDHEN, CDR2 SYDVKM, per germline. This CDR3 has 15 residues. This CDR3 is CASSPSGGLSVEQYF. CDR3 in DNA: TGTGCCAGCAGTCCTAGCGGGGGTTTATCAGTCGAGCAGTACTTC.

The chain couples TRBV24-1 to TRBJ1-5; 9 bases match TRBD1. With V trimmed by 4 bases and J by 3 bases, 6 bases remained unmatched. Germline CDR1 reads KGHDR; CDR2 reads SFDVKD. The length of the CDR3 is 16 residues. In DNA, the CDR3 is TGTGCCACCAGTGAGGGGACAGGGCTTGACAATCAGCCCCAGCATTTT. Protein product: CATSEGTGLDNQPQHF.

V gene TRBV7-9 combines with J gene TRBJ2-1, with 12 bases matching TRBD2. The J segment lost 5 bases and the V segment lost 5 bases, leaving 4 bases of the junction unmatched. Germline CDR1 is SEHNR and CDR2 is FQNEAQ (reference sequence). The CDR3 totals 15 residues. In nucleotides, the CDR3 is TGTGCCAGCAGCCGACTAGCGGGAGATCACAATGAGCAGTTCTTC. The encoded protein is CASSRLAGDHNEQFF.

The chain has TRBV7-3 and TRBJ1-2, with no clear D. The V gene's germline CDR1 is SGHTA and CDR2 FQGTGA. Trimming removed 0 bases from V and 4 bases from J, with 6 bases in between. The CDR3 sequence is 13 residues long. CDR3: CASSLTRAYGYTF. CDR3 nucleotide sequence: TGTGCCAGCAGCTTAACGAGGGCCTATGGCTACACCTTC.

The count of this clone is one. This chain links TRBV19 with TRBJ1-1, with D possibly TRBD1 on 6 matching bases. The germline CDR1 and CDR2 sequences are LNHDA and SQIVND (reference sequence). Trimming took 3 bases from V and 7 from J, leaving 24 bases between them. The CDR3 consists of 17 residues. This CDR3 is CASSIQTGTTRGGEAFF. CDR3 in DNA: TGTGCCAGTAGTATTCAAACAGGGACCACGCGAGGGGGTGAAGCTTTCTTT.

This rearrangement joins TRBV28 to TRBJ2-7, with 10 bases fitting TRBD1. Germline trimming cut 0 bases from V and 9 bases from J; bases unmatched to any gene: 5. Germline V gene data show CDR1 as MDHEN and CDR2 as SYDVKM. The CDR3 contains 14 residues. The CDR3 sequence is CASSLWRQGAPQYF. CDR3 nucleotides: TGTGCCAGCAGTTTATGGAGACAGGGGGCACCGCAGTACTTC.

This clone was recorded only once. This chain links TRBV6-2 or TRBV6-3 with TRBJ1-1; 8 bases fit TRBD1. There are 12 residues in the CDR3. J was trimmed by 4 bases and V by 5 bases; bases with no gene match: 0. The germline gives CDR1 MNHEY, CDR2 SVGEGT. DNA of the CDR3: TGTGCCAGCAGTACAGGGGGCACTGAAGCTTTCTTT. Residues: CASSTGGTEAFF.